Described below is a single TCR beta chain sequence and its context. What it binds is unknown. One entry per CDR3 protein, called by TCRdb with MiXCR from the 5' RACE reads. Of about 82,000 distinct CDR3 sequences listed, approximately 15% are singletons. This CDR3 is 13 amino acids long. Germline V lookup: CDR1 MNHNY, CDR2 SVGAGI (reference sequence). V lost 4 bases and J 5 bases, leaving 12 bases between the germline ends. This specimen comes from a study of T-cell memory formation after mild COVID-19. Study conclusions and caveats: The second-wave clones peaking on day 37 were not confirmed as SARS-CoV-2-specific. A second wave expanding day 15 to 37 was CD4+-biased; contracting clones were balanced.

The chain employs TRBV6-6 and TRBJ2-7, with D possibly TRBD1 on 6 matching bases. Sequencing input: PBMCs or a T cell subset sorted from them (not recorded which). The source of this sequence is a man younger than 35 who had mild COVID-19 (a few samples of this study predate the infection). Cell type and time point are not known. Here the CDR3 reads CASSSLSGDEQYV. In DNA, the CDR3 is TGTGCCAGCAGTTCACTATCAGGGGACGAGCAGTACGTC.